The present entry profiles one T cell receptor beta chain with its context. Deletions cut 8 bases from V and 6 bases from J, with 11 bases between. The germline gives CDR1 MDHEN, CDR2 SYDVKM. The CDR3 is 11 amino acids. How the authors handled the data: Cell counts per sample came from amplifying reference gene primers. Produced via immunoSEQ multiplex PCR; TCRdb's table is partial and in-frame only. That table supplies the V and J calls and clone size; D and trimming were determined from the DNA. The sample holds 300,000 or so clones, roughly 87% seen once. The entry originates in a study of blood T cell repertoires in COVID-19. Study in general: The cDNA or gDNA used as material had been derived from T cells, B-cell-depleted T cells, or PBMCs.

This TCR came from a man in his fifties with active or convalescent COVID-19. Sequencing was performed on peripheral blood. The V call is TRBV28, the J call TRBJ2-7; TRBD1 might be the D (6 bases). The CDR3 protein is CASGYRAEQYF. DNA for the CDR3: TGTGCCAGCGGCTACAGGGCCGAGCAGTACTTC.